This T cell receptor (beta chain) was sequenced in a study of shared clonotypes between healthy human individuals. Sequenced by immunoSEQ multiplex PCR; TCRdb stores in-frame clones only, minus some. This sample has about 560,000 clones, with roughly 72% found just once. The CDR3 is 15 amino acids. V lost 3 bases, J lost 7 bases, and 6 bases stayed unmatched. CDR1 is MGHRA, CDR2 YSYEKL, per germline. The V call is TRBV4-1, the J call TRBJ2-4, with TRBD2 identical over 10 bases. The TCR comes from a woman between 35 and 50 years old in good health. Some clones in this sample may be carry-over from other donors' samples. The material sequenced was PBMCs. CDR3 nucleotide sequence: TGCGCCAGCAGCCACCTCGGGACTAGCGCTAACATTCAGTACTTC. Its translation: CASSHLGTSANIQYF.